The sequence of this T cell receptor beta chain was determined in a study of cytomegalovirus exposure and HLA in healthy donors. Overall study results and limits: Relative to equally common others, HLA-associated TCR beta chains showed greater clonal expansion in a later analysis. Later analysis suggested links between common viral pathogens and several top significant clusters. TCR beta chains numbering roughly 150 were designated cytomegalovirus-associated.

A remark on this clone: Its antigen is unknown.

The PCR made use of 60 Vbeta and 13 Jbeta primers. Measured with immunoSEQ multiplex PCR; TCRdb has only the in-frame clones, and not every one. The table records approximately 160,000 clones, around 78% of them present only once. V lost 1 base and J lost 5, with 12 bases in between. The germline CDR1 and CDR2 sequences are SGHRS and YFSETQ. This CDR3 region has 15 residues. Sequencing was carried out using PBMCs. The chain has TRBV5-1 and TRBJ2-2, with a possible D match to TRBD1 (5 bases). The receptor's source is a woman aged 50 to 65 in good health and CMV-seropositive. This chain's CDR3 is CASSLSVRVTGELFF. The CDR3 coding sequence is TGCGCCAGCAGCTTGTCGGTCAGGGTAACCGGGGAGCTGTTTTTT.